The T cell receptor beta chain described here comes from a study of Ad26.COV2.S vaccination and SARS-CoV-2 variants. Study-level information: Once or twice, 56 days apart, Ad26.COV2.S was delivered intramuscularly. General study results and limits: Vaccinated individuals (as opposed to placebo recipients) had higher spike-specific TCR breadth. Post-vaccination spike-specific CD8+ and CD4+ T cell responses reportedly had substantial breadth.

Treatment given: around 19 received Ad26.COV2.S at low or high dose, single or two shots; 5 received placebo; per-sample allocation not given. Samples were taken on day 63 after the first vaccine or placebo injection. An Ad26 vector carrying the Wuhan-strain SARS-CoV-2 spike served as the vaccine. In regard to this clone: Its antigen remains unknown.

The data were produced by immunoSEQ multiplex PCR, yet TCRdb's version contains in-frame clones alone and is incomplete. The sample has around 240,000 clones, around 89% seen once; the top ten hold 9.5% to 12%. The TCR comes from a person aged 18-65 years who received the Ad26.COV2.S COVID-19 vaccine or a placebo. Here the sequenced sample was peripheral blood, taken in a trial of Ad26.COV2.S vaccine versus placebo.

Here the CDR3 reads CASSFLGAYNEQFF. DNA for the CDR3: TGTGCCAGCAGCTTCCTTGGCGCTTACAATGAGCAGTTCTTC. The chain combines TRBV7-2 with TRBJ2-1; D is unresolved. The CDR3 sequence is 14 residues long. CDR1 is SGHTA, CDR2 FQGNSA, per germline. Deletions cut 3 bases from V and 4 bases from J, with 10 bases between.